This note documents a single TCR beta chain sequence. As yet, its antigen is unknown. The sample comes from a study of cytomegalovirus exposure and HLA in healthy donors. Germline trimming cut 5 bases from V and 0 bases from J; bases unmatched to any gene: 5. The germline gives CDR1 MDHEN, CDR2 SYDVKM. This CDR3 region has 15 residues. Assay used: immunoSEQ multiplex PCR; TCRdb lists only in-frame clones, some missing. The sample contains more than 95,000 clones, approximately 88% of which appear only once. Whole-study results and caveats: A list of 150 to 200 TCR beta chains associated with cytomegalovirus was given. According to a subsequent analysis, TCR clusters identified in the first cohort showed a tendency to co-occur across the approximately 130 validation repertoires.

This clonotype was obtained from a woman between 18 and 29 years old in good health and CMV-seronegative. The J gene is TRBJ2-7, the V gene TRBV28, with TRBD2 identical over 9 bases. Material: PBMCs. The DNA of the CDR3 is TGTGCCAGCAGTACCTGGACTAGCGCCTCCTACGAGCAGTACTTC. Protein: CASSTWTSASYEQYF.